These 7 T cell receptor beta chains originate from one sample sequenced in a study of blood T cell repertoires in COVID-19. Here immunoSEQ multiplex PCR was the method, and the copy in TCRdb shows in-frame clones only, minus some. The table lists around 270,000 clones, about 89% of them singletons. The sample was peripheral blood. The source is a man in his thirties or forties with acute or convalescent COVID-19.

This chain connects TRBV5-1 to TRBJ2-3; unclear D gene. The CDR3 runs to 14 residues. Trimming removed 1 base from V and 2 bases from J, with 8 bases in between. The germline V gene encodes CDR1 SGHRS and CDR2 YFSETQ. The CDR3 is CASSLSKNTDTQYF. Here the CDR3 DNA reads TGCGCCAGCAGCTTGTCTAAAAACACAGATACGCAGTATTTT.

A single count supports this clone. The CDR3, as DNA: TGCAGCACCAGGGGTTACAATGAGCAGTTCTTC. As protein: CSTRGYNEQFF. The rearrangement joins TRBV29-1 to TRBJ2-1; TRBD1 is a possible D gene (6 bases). This CDR3 has 11 residues. Germline CDR1 and CDR2: SQVTM and ANQGSEA. V was clipped by 8 bases and J by 4 bases, with 9 bases between them.

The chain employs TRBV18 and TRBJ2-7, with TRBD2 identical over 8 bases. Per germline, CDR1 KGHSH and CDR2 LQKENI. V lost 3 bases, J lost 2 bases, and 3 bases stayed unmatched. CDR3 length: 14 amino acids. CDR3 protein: CASSPLRGAYEQYF. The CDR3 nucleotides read TGTGCCAGCTCACCTTTGCGGGGGGCCTACGAGCAGTACTTC.

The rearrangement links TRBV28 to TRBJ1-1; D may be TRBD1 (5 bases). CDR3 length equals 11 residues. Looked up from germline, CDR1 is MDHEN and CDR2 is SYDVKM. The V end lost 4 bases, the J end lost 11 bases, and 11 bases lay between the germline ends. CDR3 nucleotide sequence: TGTGCCAGCAGTTCGGGGGTTGTGGCTTTCTTT. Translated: CASSSGVVAFF.

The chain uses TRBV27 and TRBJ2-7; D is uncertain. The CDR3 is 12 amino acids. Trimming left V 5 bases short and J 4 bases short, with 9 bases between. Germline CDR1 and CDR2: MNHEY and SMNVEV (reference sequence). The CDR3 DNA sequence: TGTGCCAGCAGTCCCCCCGGTTACGAGCAGTACTTC. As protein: CASSPPGYEQYF.

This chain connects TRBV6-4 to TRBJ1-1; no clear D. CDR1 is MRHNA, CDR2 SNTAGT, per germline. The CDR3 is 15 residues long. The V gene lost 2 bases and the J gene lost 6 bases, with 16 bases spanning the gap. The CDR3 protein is CASSDTLGVTAEAFF. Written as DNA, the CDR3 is TGTGCCAGCAGTGACACACTCGGGGTCACGGCTGAAGCTTTCTTT.

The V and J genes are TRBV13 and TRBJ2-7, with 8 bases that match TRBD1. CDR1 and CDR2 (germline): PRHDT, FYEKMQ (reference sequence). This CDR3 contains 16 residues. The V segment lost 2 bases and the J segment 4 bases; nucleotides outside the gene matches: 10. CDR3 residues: CASSLIPRTGIYEQYF. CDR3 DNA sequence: TGTGCCAGCAGCTTAATTCCCCGGACAGGGATATACGAGCAGTACTTC.